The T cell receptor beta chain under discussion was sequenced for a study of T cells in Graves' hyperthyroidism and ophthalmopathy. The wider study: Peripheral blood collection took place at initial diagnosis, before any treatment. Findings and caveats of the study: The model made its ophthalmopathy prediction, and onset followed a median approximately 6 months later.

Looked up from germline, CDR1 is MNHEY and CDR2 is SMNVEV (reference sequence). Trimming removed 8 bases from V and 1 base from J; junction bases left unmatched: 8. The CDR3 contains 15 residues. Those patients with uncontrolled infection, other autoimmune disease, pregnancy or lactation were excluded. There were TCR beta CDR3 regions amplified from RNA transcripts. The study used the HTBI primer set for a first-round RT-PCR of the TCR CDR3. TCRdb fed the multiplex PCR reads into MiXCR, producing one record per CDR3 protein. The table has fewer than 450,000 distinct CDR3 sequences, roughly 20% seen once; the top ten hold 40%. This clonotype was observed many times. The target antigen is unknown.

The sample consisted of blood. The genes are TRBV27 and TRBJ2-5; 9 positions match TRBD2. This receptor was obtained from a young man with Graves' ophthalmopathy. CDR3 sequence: CASGSLAGGQETQYF. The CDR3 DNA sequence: TGTGCCAGCGGGTCACTAGCGGGTGGCCAAGAGACCCAGTACTTC.